This is a list of T cell receptor beta chains from one sample in a study of T-cell reconstitution after alpha-beta-depleted transplantation in children. TCRdb used MiXCR to reprocess the PCR reads, holding one entry per CDR3 protein. Of nearly 550,000 distinct CDR3 sequences listed, around 16% are singletons. Material: PBMCs from the stem cell graft donor, obtained from the stem cell graft. The receptors shown here come from a human donor who donated a stem cell graft to a child with acute lymphoblastic leukemia. The CDR3 runs from the conserved cysteine through the conserved F or W. The order of the fields is V gene, clone size, J gene, D gene, CDR3 DNA, CDR3 protein. D genes are given only for firm matches. Some rows mark clone size as missing; the rest say once, few, many or name a class of expanded clone.

V: TRBV29-1
size: NA
J: TRBJ2-1
D: TRBD2
DNA: TGCAGCGTCGAAAAACTCAAAGCGGGGCTAGGCGATGAGCAGTTCTTC
CDR3: CSVEKLKAGLGDEQFF

V: TRBV24-1
size: NA
J: TRBJ2-3
D: NA
DNA: TGTGCCACCAGTGATCCGGGGCCAAGGGGAGATACGCAGTATTTT
CDR3: CATSDPGPRGDTQYF

V: TRBV4-1
size: few
J: TRBJ2-7
D: NA
DNA: TGCGCCAGCAGCCAACCGGGACCGCGGGGCGAGCAGTACTTC
CDR3: CASSQPGPRGEQYF

V: TRBV28
size: few
J: TRBJ1-2
D: NA
DNA: TGTGCCAGCAGTTTAACCGGACCGGGGGATGGCTACACCTTC
CDR3: CASSLTGPGDGYTF

V: TRBV5-1
size: NA
J: TRBJ2-1
D: TRBD2
DNA: TGCGCCAGCAGCCCCCCTTACGATGTTAGCGGGATCTTCTACAATGAGCAGTTCTTC
CDR3: CASSPPYDVSGIFYNEQFF

V: TRBV12-3/TRBV12-4
size: few
J: TRBJ2-5
D: NA
DNA: TGTGCCAGCACCCGCCCTTCGGAACAAGAGACCCAGTACTTC
CDR3: CASTRPSEQETQYF

V: TRBV11-2
size: NA
J: TRBJ2-2
D: NA
DNA: TGTGCCAGCAGCTTAATCCAGCTAAACACCGGGGAGCTGTTTTTT
CDR3: CASSLIQLNTGELFF

V: TRBV19
size: NA
J: TRBJ1-5
D: NA
DNA: TGTGCCAGTAGTCCGGGGCATTGGAGCAATCAGCCCCAGCATTTT
CDR3: CASSPGHWSNQPQHF

V: TRBV29-1
size: few
J: TRBJ2-7
D: NA
DNA: TGCAGCGTTGAATCCCGAGGGCCGATGGAGCAGTACTTC
CDR3: CSVESRGPMEQYF

V: TRBV6-1
size: few
J: TRBJ2-1
D: NA
DNA: TGTGCCAGCAGTACCCTCCCTAGGACGCCGTACAATGAGCAGTTCTTC
CDR3: CASSTLPRTPYNEQFF

V: TRBV7-6
size: few
J: TRBJ2-1
D: TRBD2
DNA: TGTGCCAGCAGCATGACTAGCGGGAGGCATGGCTACAATGAGCAGTTCTTC
CDR3: CASSMTSGRHGYNEQFF

V: TRBV20-1
size: NA
J: TRBJ2-7
D: NA
DNA: TGCAGTGCTAGTCGCGTAATTAGCTCCTACGAGCAGTACTTC
CDR3: CSASRVISSYEQYF

V: TRBV7-9
size: few
J: TRBJ2-6
D: NA
DNA: TGTGCCAGCACGGGACTTGGGGCCAACGTCCTGACTTTC
CDR3: CASTGLGANVLTF

V: TRBV6-5
size: NA
J: TRBJ1-1
D: NA
DNA: TGTGCCAGCAGTTACGGTCAGGGATCTCCTGAAGCTTTCTTT
CDR3: CASSYGQGSPEAFF

V: TRBV13
size: few
J: TRBJ2-7
D: NA
DNA: TGTGCCAGCAGCTTAGGGGTGACAGGAGCCTACGAGCAGTACTTC
CDR3: CASSLGVTGAYEQYF

V: TRBV5-1
size: NA
J: TRBJ1-1
D: TRBD1
DNA: TGCGCCAGCAGCTGGGCCAGGACAGGGGGGAACACTGAAGCTTTCTTT
CDR3: CASSWARTGGNTEAFF

V: TRBV27
size: few
J: TRBJ2-2
D: NA
DNA: TGTGCCAGCAGTTTATTACAGGCTTCGGCGGGGGAGCTGTTTTTT
CDR3: CASSLLQASAGELFF

V: TRBV18
size: few
J: TRBJ1-4
D: NA
DNA: TGTGCCAGCTCTCCCTGGGCAGGGAACGAAGAAAAACTGTTTTTT
CDR3: CASSPWAGNEEKLFF

V: TRBV15
size: few
J: TRBJ2-5
D: NA
DNA: TGTGCCACCAGCAGAGACAACAGGGCTCGGGAGACCCAGTACTTC
CDR3: CATSRDNRARETQYF

V: TRBV12-3/TRBV12-4
size: NA
J: TRBJ2-7
D: NA
DNA: TGTGCCAGCAGTCCAATGGGGGGTTCCTACGAGCAGTACTTC
CDR3: CASSPMGGSYEQYF

V: TRBV15
size: NA
J: TRBJ1-1
D: NA
DNA: TGTGCCACCAGCAGAGATCGGGGGTTGGGTACCGCTTTCTTT
CDR3: CATSRDRGLGTAFF

V: TRBV5-1
size: NA
J: TRBJ2-3
D: NA
DNA: TGCGCCAGCAGCTTGCTAACTATCCATCCGGCAGATACGCAGTATTTT
CDR3: CASSLLTIHPADTQYF

V: TRBV5-1
size: NA
J: TRBJ2-7
D: TRBD2
DNA: TGCGCCAGCAGTTTGGGGGCTAGCGGGAGGTTGGTCTACGAGCAGTACTTC
CDR3: CASSLGASGRLVYEQYF

V: TRBV21-1
size: few
J: TRBJ1-4
D: NA
DNA: TGTGCCAGCCCCTTGGCCAGGGTTAGTGAAAAACTGTTTTTT
CDR3: CASPLARVSEKLFF

V: TRBV20-1
size: NA
J: TRBJ2-5
D: NA
DNA: TGCAGTGCTAGAAGGCGGGACGCGACGGAGACCCAGTACTTC
CDR3: CSARRRDATETQYF

V: TRBV2
size: NA
J: TRBJ2-7
D: NA
DNA: TGTGCCAGCAGTGCATTCTACGACCAGTACTTC
CDR3: CASSAFYDQYF

V: TRBV5-1
size: few
J: TRBJ1-1
D: NA
DNA: TGCGCCAGCAAGGGGACTGTGAACACTGAAGCTTTCTTT
CDR3: CASKGTVNTEAFF

V: TRBV12-3/TRBV12-4
size: many
J: TRBJ1-1
D: NA
DNA: TGTGCCAGCAGTCCGGGACCGATGAACACTGAAGCTTTCTTT
CDR3: CASSPGPMNTEAFF

V: TRBV30
size: NA
J: TRBJ1-1
D: NA
DNA: TGTGCCTGGAGGGGCAGGGGCACTGAAGCTTTCTTT
CDR3: CAWRGRGTEAFF

V: TRBV5-1
size: few
J: TRBJ2-2
D: TRBD1
DNA: TGCGCCAGCAGCAACCGACAGGGTTCGAACACCGGGGAGCTGTTTTTT
CDR3: CASSNRQGSNTGELFF

V: TRBV9
size: few
J: TRBJ2-3
D: TRBD2
DNA: TGTGCCAGCAGCGTGTGGGAAGCGGGGAGCACAGATACGCAGTATTTT
CDR3: CASSVWEAGSTDTQYF

V: TRBV11-2
size: few
J: TRBJ2-5
D: NA
DNA: TGTGCCAGCAGCGATATAGGACAGGAGGGGACCCAGTACTTC
CDR3: CASSDIGQEGTQYF

V: TRBV6-5
size: few
J: TRBJ2-3
D: TRBD2
DNA: TGTGCCAGCAGTTACTCGAGGGTTAGCGGGAGCACAGATACGCAGTATTTT
CDR3: CASSYSRVSGSTDTQYF

V: TRBV27
size: few
J: TRBJ1-1
D: TRBD1
DNA: TGTGCCAGCAGTTACGTCGCGGGGACAGGGGGGACTGAAGCTTTCTTT
CDR3: CASSYVAGTGGTEAFF

V: TRBV5-1
size: many
J: TRBJ2-1
D: NA
DNA: TGCGCCAGCAGCTTGGCCCAGCTGGACAATGAGCAGTTCTTC
CDR3: CASSLAQLDNEQFF

V: TRBV20-1
size: few
J: TRBJ2-2
D: NA
DNA: TGCAGTGCCCAGGGGGGGGCGGGCGCCACCGGGGAGCTGTTTTTT
CDR3: CSAQGGAGATGELFF

V: TRBV4-1
size: NA
J: TRBJ2-2
D: TRBD2
DNA: TGCGCCAGCAGCCAAGGTTTCGGGGGGGGGCTGTTTTTT
CDR3: CASSQGFGGGLFF

V: TRBV20-1
size: NA
J: TRBJ2-1
D: NA
DNA: TGCAGTGCTAGAGAGGGGGGCCATGAGCAGTTCTTC
CDR3: CSAREGGHEQFF

V: TRBV6-5
size: few
J: TRBJ2-1
D: NA
DNA: TGTGCCAGCAGCCGGGACACATCTTACAATGAGCAGTTCTTC
CDR3: CASSRDTSYNEQFF

V: TRBV5-1
size: few
J: TRBJ1-2
D: NA
DNA: TGCGCCAGCAGCTTGAGTCCCTCGGATCGGGGCTACACCTTC
CDR3: CASSLSPSDRGYTF

V: TRBV15
size: NA
J: TRBJ2-1
D: NA
DNA: TGTGCCACCAGCCCGGTAGTCCTCTCCTACAATGAGCAGTTCTTC
CDR3: CATSPVVLSYNEQFF

V: TRBV7-9
size: many
J: TRBJ2-1
D: NA
DNA: TGTGCCAGCAGCTTAGTTACCAATGAGCAGTTCTTC
CDR3: CASSLVTNEQFF

V: TRBV20-1
size: few
J: TRBJ2-7
D: NA
DNA: TGCAGTGCCCACAGGGATTCCTACGAGCAGTACTTC
CDR3: CSAHRDSYEQYF

V: TRBV7-8
size: NA
J: TRBJ2-5
D: TRBD2
DNA: TGTGCCAGCAGCTTAGACGAAAGGGCGGGAGGTCAAGAGACCCAGTACTTC
CDR3: CASSLDERAGGQETQYF

V: TRBV5-1
size: few
J: TRBJ2-3
D: NA
DNA: TGCGCCAGCAGCTTGGCCAAGACTACAGGGACGGGGGCAGATACGCAGTATTTT
CDR3: CASSLAKTTGTGADTQYF

V: TRBV5-1
size: NA
J: TRBJ1-2
D: TRBD1
DNA: TGCGCCAGCAGGACAGGGTTGGACTATGGCTACACCTTC
CDR3: CASRTGLDYGYTF

V: TRBV5-1
size: many
J: TRBJ2-7
D: NA
DNA: TGCGCCAGCAGCTTGGACACCTACGAGCAGTACTTC
CDR3: CASSLDTYEQYF

V: TRBV29-1
size: NA
J: TRBJ2-7
D: TRBD1
DNA: TGCAGCGCCGCCGGACAGGGTCGGTACGAGCAGTACTTC
CDR3: CSAAGQGRYEQYF

V: TRBV7-6
size: few
J: TRBJ2-7
D: TRBD1
DNA: TGTGCCAGCAGCTCGGGACAGTTACCTGAGCAGTACTTC
CDR3: CASSSGQLPEQYF

V: TRBV5-1
size: NA
J: TRBJ2-3
D: NA
DNA: TGCGCCAGCAGACGGGGGATGGAAGGGGGGCAGTATTTT
CDR3: CASRRGMEGGQYF

V: TRBV6-1
size: NA
J: TRBJ2-1
D: TRBD2
DNA: TGTGCCAGCAGCCCTTGGCGGGAGAGGTCCTACAATGAGCAGTTCTTC
CDR3: CASSPWRERSYNEQFF

V: TRBV5-1
size: few
J: TRBJ2-7
D: TRBD2
DNA: TGCGCCAGCAGCTTGACTAGCGGGAGGCGCGAGCAGTACTTC
CDR3: CASSLTSGRREQYF

V: TRBV11-2
size: NA
J: TRBJ2-7
D: TRBD2
DNA: TGTGCCAGCAGCTTAGAGTCTATCCTAGCGGGAGTAGGGGGCTACGAGCAGTACTTC
CDR3: CASSLESILAGVGGYEQYF

V: TRBV4-1
size: few
J: TRBJ1-5
D: TRBD1
DNA: TGCGCCAGCAGCCAAGATCCCGGGACAGGGACGCCCCAGCATTTT
CDR3: CASSQDPGTGTPQHF

V: TRBV12-3/TRBV12-4
size: NA
J: TRBJ2-7
D: TRBD2
DNA: TGTGCCAGCAGCGACGGGACTAGCGGGAGCCTTTACGAGCAGTACTTC
CDR3: CASSDGTSGSLYEQYF

V: TRBV5-1
size: NA
J: TRBJ2-1
D: TRBD2
DNA: TGCGCCAGCAGCTTGGGTTGGGTAGCGGGAGTACGGAATGAGCAGTTCTTC
CDR3: CASSLGWVAGVRNEQFF

V: TRBV5-1
size: NA
J: TRBJ1-5
D: NA
DNA: TGCGCCAGCAGTCGGCAGGGACTAGGGAATCAGCCCCAGCATTTT
CDR3: CASSRQGLGNQPQHF

V: TRBV6-5
size: NA
J: TRBJ2-3
D: NA
DNA: TGTGCCAGCAGCTACGTAGATACGCAGTATTTT
CDR3: CASSYVDTQYF

V: TRBV20-1
size: NA
J: TRBJ2-5
D: TRBD1
DNA: TGCAGTGCTAGGACAGGGGTGTTGGAGACCCAGTACTTC
CDR3: CSARTGVLETQYF